The present TCR beta chain was sequenced within a study of T cells in narcolepsy. Regarding this clone: Its antigen is still unknown.

Study-wide results and limits: In some patient and control memory CD4+ samples, autoreactive clones were absent. Blood of same and different patients, but not healthy controls, reportedly held recurring autoreactive clonotypes. Comparing one patient's CSF and blood CD4+ clonotypes highlighted HCRT- and TRIB2-specific autoreactive clonotypes.

Trimming took off 6 bases at V and 7 bases at J, with 13 bases between the two ends. The CDR3 is 13 amino acids. Per germline, CDR1 MNHEY and CDR2 SMNVEV (reference sequence). TCRdb keeps only in-frame clones here, not all; method: immunoSEQ multiplex PCR. The sample has around 25,000 clones; roughly 86% are singletons. The specimen sequenced was CD45RA- memory CD4+ T cells from PBMCs. The chain carries TRBV27 and TRBJ1-5, with D possibly being TRBD1 (6 bases). The receptor was derived from a human donor with narcolepsy. CDR3 DNA sequence: TGTGCCAGCAGCGACACAGGGAGGCAGCCCCAGCATTTT. Its protein is CASSDTGRQPQHF.